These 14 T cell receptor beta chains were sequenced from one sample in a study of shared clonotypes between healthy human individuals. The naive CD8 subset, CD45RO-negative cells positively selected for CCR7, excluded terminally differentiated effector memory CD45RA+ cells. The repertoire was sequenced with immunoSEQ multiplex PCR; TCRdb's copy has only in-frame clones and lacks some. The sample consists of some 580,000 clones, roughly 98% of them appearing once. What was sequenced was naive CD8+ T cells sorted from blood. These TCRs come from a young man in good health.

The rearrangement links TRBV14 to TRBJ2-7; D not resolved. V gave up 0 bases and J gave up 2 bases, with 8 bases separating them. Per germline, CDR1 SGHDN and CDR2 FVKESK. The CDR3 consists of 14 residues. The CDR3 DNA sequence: TGTGCCAGCAGCCAAGAACAAGGGCCCTACGAGCAGTACTTC. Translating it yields CASSQEQGPYEQYF.

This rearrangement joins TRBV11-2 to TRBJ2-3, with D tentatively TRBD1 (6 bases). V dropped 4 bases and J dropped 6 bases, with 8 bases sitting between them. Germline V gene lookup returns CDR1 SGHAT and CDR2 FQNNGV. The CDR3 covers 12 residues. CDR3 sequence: CASSSDRDTQYF. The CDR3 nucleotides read TGTGCCAGCAGCTCTGACAGGGATACGCAGTATTTT.

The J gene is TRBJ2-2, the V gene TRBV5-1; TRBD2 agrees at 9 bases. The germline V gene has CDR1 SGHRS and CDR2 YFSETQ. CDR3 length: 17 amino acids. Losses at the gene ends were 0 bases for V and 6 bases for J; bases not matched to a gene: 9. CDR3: CASSLGSGSPRAGELFF. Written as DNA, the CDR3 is TGCGCCAGCAGCTTGGGTAGCGGGAGTCCAAGGGCCGGGGAGCTGTTTTTT. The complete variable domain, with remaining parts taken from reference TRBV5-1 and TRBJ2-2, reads KAGVTQTPRYLIKTRGQQVTLSCSPISGHRSVSWYQQTPGQGLQFLFEYFSETQRNKGNFPGRFSGRQFSNSRSEMNVSTLELGDSALYLCASSLGSGSPRAGELFFGEGSRLTVL.

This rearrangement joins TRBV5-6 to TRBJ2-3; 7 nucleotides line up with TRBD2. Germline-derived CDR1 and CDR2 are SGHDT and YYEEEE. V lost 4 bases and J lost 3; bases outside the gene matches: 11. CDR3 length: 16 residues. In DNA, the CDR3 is TGTGCCAGCAGCAGAATGACTAGCTGGGGAACAGATACGCAGTATTTT. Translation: CASSRMTSWGTDTQYF.

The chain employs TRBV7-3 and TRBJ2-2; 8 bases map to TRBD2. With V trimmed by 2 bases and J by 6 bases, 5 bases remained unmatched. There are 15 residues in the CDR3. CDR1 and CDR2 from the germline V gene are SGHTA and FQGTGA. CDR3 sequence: CASSLFPGGAGELFF. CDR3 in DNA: TGTGCCAGCAGCTTATTTCCGGGAGGGGCCGGGGAGCTGTTTTTT.

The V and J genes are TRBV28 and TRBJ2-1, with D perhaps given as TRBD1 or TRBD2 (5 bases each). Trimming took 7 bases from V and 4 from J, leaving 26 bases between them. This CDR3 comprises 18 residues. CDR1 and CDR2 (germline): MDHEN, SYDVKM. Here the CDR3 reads CASTTGVRENVPYNEQFF. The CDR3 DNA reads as TGTGCCAGCACCACCGGGGTCAGGGAGAATGTCCCGTACAATGAGCAGTTCTTC.

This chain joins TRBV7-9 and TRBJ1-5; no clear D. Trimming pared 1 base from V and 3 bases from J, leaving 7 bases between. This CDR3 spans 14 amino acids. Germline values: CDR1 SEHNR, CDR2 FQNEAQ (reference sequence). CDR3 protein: CASSLGDTNQPQHF. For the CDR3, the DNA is TGTGCCAGCAGCTTAGGTGACACCAATCAGCCCCAGCATTTT. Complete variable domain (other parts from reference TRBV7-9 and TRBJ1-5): DTGVSQNPRHKITKRGQNVTFRCDPISEHNRLYWYRQTLGQGPEFLTYFQNEAQLEKSRLLSDRFSAERPKGSFSTLEIQRTEQGDSAMYLCASSLGDTNQPQHFGDGTRLSIL.

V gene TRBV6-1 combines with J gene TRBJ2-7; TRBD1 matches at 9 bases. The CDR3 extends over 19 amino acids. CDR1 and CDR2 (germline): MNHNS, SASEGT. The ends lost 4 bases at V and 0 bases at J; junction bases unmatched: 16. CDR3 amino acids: CASSGPEGTGWGLSYEQYF. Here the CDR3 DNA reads TGTGCCAGCAGTGGACCAGAAGGGACAGGGTGGGGCCTCTCCTACGAGCAGTACTTC.

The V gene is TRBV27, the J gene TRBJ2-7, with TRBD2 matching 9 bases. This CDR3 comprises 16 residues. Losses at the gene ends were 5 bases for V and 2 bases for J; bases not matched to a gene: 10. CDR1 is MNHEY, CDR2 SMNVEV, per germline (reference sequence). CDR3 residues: CASSLTTSGGPYEQYF. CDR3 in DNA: TGTGCCAGCAGTCTAACGACTAGCGGAGGCCCCTACGAGCAGTACTTC.

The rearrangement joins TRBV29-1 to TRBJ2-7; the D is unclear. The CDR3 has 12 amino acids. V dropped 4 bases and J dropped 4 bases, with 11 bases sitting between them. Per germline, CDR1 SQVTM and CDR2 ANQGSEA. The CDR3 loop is CSVAWGYYEQYF. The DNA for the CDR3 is TGCAGCGTTGCGTGGGGATATTACGAGCAGTACTTC.

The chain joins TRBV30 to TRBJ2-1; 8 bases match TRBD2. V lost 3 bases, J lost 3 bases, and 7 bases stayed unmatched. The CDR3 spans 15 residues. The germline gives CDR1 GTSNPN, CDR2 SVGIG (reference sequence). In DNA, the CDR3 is TGTGCCTGGAGATGGTCTAGCGGGTACTACAATGAGCAGTTCTTC. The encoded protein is CAWRWSSGYYNEQFF.

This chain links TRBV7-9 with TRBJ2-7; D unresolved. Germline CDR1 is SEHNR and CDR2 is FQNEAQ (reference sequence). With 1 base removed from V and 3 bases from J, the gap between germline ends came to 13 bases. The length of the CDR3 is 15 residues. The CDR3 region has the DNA TGTGCCAGCAGCTTAGATGTGGGGATCGACTACGAGCAGTACTTC. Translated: CASSLDVGIDYEQYF.

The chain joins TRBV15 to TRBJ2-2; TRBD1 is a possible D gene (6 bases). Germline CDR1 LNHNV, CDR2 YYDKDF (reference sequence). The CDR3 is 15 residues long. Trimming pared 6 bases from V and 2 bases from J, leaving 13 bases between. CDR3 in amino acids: CATRTDSTNTGELFF. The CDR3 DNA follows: TGTGCCACCAGGACGGACAGTACCAACACCGGGGAGCTGTTTTTT.

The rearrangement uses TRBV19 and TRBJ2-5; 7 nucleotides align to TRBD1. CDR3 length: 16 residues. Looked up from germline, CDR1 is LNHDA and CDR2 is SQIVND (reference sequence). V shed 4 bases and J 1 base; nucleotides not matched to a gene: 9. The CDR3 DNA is TGTGCCAGTAGTACTCAAACAGGGGCCGTCCAAGAGACCCAGTACTTC. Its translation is CASSTQTGAVQETQYF.